This T cell receptor (beta chain) is from a study of cytomegalovirus exposure and HLA in healthy donors. The data were produced by immunoSEQ multiplex PCR, yet TCRdb's version contains in-frame clones alone and is incomplete. The sample has 100,000 to 150,000 clones; roughly 86% are singletons. The CDR3 spans 16 residues. Germline CDR1 reads MNHEY; CDR2 reads SMNVEV (reference sequence). V lost 2 bases and J 3 bases, leaving 16 bases between the germline ends. Worth noting for this clone: The antigen is not known.

Study results and caveats: Overall, approximately 180 TCR beta chains were annotated as cytomegalovirus-associated.

The chain uses TRBV27 and TRBJ1-2; no clear D gene. The source material was PBMCs. The sequence came from a man younger than 40 in good health and CMV-seronegative. The CDR3 nucleotides are TGTGCCAGCAGTTTAGCGGTCGGTTTGGACTACTATGGCTACACCTTC. It specifies CASSLAVGLDYYGYTF.